These 8 T cell receptor beta chains originate from one sample sequenced in a study of cytomegalovirus exposure and HLA in healthy donors. The PCR was carried out with 60 Vbeta primers and 13 Jbeta primers. Data came from immunoSEQ multiplex PCR; TCRdb stores just in-frame clones and leaves some out. The sample records 90,000 to 150,000 clones, roughly four fifths being singletons. Sequences were obtained from PBMCs. These receptors came from a woman under 40 in good health and CMV-seropositive.

This chain links TRBV30 with TRBJ1-1; D might be TRBD1 (5 bases). The V gene lost 3 bases and the J gene lost 1 base, with 15 bases spanning the gap. This CDR3 is 15 amino acids long. The germline V gene encodes CDR1 GTSNPN and CDR2 SVGIG (reference sequence). The CDR3 DNA follows: TGTGCCTGGAGAACCACAGGCCTACCGAACACTGAAGCTTTCTTT. Translating it yields CAWRTTGLPNTEAFF.

J is TRBJ1-6 and V is TRBV28; weak D call: TRBD1 (5 bases). Germline loops: CDR1 MDHEN, CDR2 SYDVKM. The CDR3 is made up of 14 amino acids. Between the trimmed V and J ends, which lost 3 bases and 5 bases, there was a span of 8 bases. The CDR3, as DNA: TGTGCCAGCAGTTTGGAACAGGATAATTCACCCCTCCACTTT. This encodes CASSLEQDNSPLHF. Filled out from reference TRBV28 and TRBJ1-6, the complete variable domain reads DVKVTQSSRYLVKRTGEKVFLECVQDMDHENMFWYRQDPGLGLRLIYFSYDVKMKEKGDIPEGYSVSREKKERFSLILESASTNQTSMYLCASSLEQDNSPLHFGNGTRLTVT.

The chain is built from TRBV18 and TRBJ1-1, with D tentatively TRBD1 (5 bases). CDR1 and CDR2 from the germline V gene are KGHSH and LQKENI. Trimming removed 2 bases at V and 6 bases at J, with 16 bases between. CDR3 size: 15 residues. The CDR3 coding sequence is TGTGCCAGCTCACCAGCCAGGGCTATTACGTCTGAAGCTTTCTTT. Its translation: CASSPARAITSEAFF. Variable domain in full (rest from reference TRBV18 and TRBJ1-1): NAGVMQNPRHLVRRRGQEARLRCSPMKGHSHVYWYRQLPEEGLKFMVYLQKENIIDESGMPKERFSAEFPKEGPSILRIQQVVRGDSAAYFCASSPARAITSEAFFGQGTRLTVV.

The V and J genes are TRBV13 and TRBJ2-2; D not certain. The V and J ends lost 4 bases and 4 bases respectively, with 10 bases between them. The CDR3 sequence is 14 residues long. Per germline, CDR1 PRHDT and CDR2 FYEKMQ (reference sequence). CDR3 coding DNA: TGTGCCAGCAGCTCTAGAATACGCACCGGGGAGCTGTTTTTT. It codes for CASSSRIRTGELFF.

This clone was seen a single time. This chain connects TRBV7-6 to TRBJ2-7; TRBD2 agrees at 13 bases. Germline V gene sequence: CDR1 SGHVS, CDR2 FNYEAQ. Losses at the gene ends were 5 bases for V and 5 bases for J; bases not matched to a gene: 6. This CDR3 is 15 amino acids long. Here the CDR3 DNA reads TGTGCCAGCAGCATATGGACTAGCGGGGGCGACGAGCAGTACTTC. This sequence encodes CASSIWTSGGDEQYF.

The chain combines TRBV2 with TRBJ2-6; D is unresolved. V lost 6 bases, J lost 4 bases, and 7 bases lay in between. The CDR3 is made up of 13 amino acids. Germline lookup yields CDR1 SNHLY and CDR2 FYNNEI. Here the CDR3 reads CASRAEGANVLTF. The CDR3 bases are TGTGCCAGCAGGGCGGAGGGGGCCAACGTCCTGACTTTC. Full variable domain (remainder filled in from reference TRBV2 and TRBJ2-6): EPEVTQTPSHQVTQMGQEVILRCVPISNHLYFYWYRQILGQKVEFLVSFYNNEISEKSEIFDDQFSVERPDGSNFTLKIRSTKLEDSAMYFCASRAEGANVLTFGAGSRLTVL.

V usage is TRBV9 and J usage is TRBJ2-3; 7 bases map to TRBD2. The CDR3 has 17 residues. With 3 bases clipped from V and 6 bases from J, the junction kept 16 bases outside the gene matches. The germline V gene encodes CDR1 SGDLS and CDR2 YYNGEE. In DNA, the CDR3 is TGTGCCAGCAGCGCTCCTCTCGGCGGGGGAACCTTGGATACGCAGTATTTT. It yields the protein CASSAPLGGGTLDTQYF.

V gene TRBV11-1 combines with J gene TRBJ2-5, with a possible D match to TRBD2 (5 bases). CDR1 is SGHAT and CDR2 is FQDESV in the germline V gene (reference sequence). The CDR3 contains 15 residues. Trimming took 5 bases from V and 0 from J, leaving 13 bases between them. CDR3 amino acids: CASSPRPGNQETQYF. In nucleotides, the CDR3 is TGTGCCAGCAGCCCGAGGCCGGGGAACCAAGAGACCCAGTACTTC.